This T cell receptor (beta chain) was sequenced during a study of beta chain features in type 1 diabetes. The study, taken as a whole, reports: A moderate, significant TCRB CDR3 shortening appeared in type 1 diabetes across four CD4+ subsets. Sampled from patients, naive, central memory and Treg TCRB repertoires appeared more similar than those sampled from healthy donors.

Isolated RNA was reverse transcribed in full, so expressed TCRB transcripts were sequenced. The data were produced by immunoSEQ multiplex PCR, yet TCRdb's version contains in-frame clones alone and is incomplete. The table records 600,000 to 700,000 clones, 9.5% to 15% of them present only once. This clone has a handful of counts. Its antigen is not known. Using CD45RO/CCR7/CD25/CD127/CD95/CD27, CD4+ naive, central memory, regulatory and stem cell-like memory cells were sorted. Purity exceeding 95% was reached by all sorted populations. Per the germline V gene, CDR1 is LNHDA and CDR2 is SQIVND (reference sequence). This CDR3 comprises 13 residues. V was pared by 5 bases and J by 5 bases, with 2 bases of the junction left unmatched.

This clonotype originated in a man aged 30-40 years with type 1 diabetes. V gene TRBV19 combines with J gene TRBJ1-5; 8 bases align to TRBD1. The source material was naive CD4+ T cells from blood. The CDR3 nucleotides read TGTGCCAGTAGTGGACAGGGATATCAGCCCCAGCATTTT. Its translation: CASSGQGYQPQHF.